This T cell receptor beta chain derives from a study of cytomegalovirus exposure and HLA in healthy donors. A note on this clone: The antigen is not known.

Notes on the study in general: Many donors shared some public TCRs, even though most TCR sequences were rare. Using the classifier, cytomegalovirus status was reportedly diagnosed with high specificity and sensitivity.

CDR1 and CDR2 (germline): SGHAT, FQNNGV. V was trimmed by 5 bases and J by 7 bases, leaving 20 bases between them. The CDR3 has 15 residues. PCR employed 60 Vbeta and 13 Jbeta primers. Profiling relied on immunoSEQ multiplex PCR, and the TCRdb table lists in-frame clones only, not all of them. Of roughly 100,000 clones in the sample, approximately 76% were seen once. V and J are TRBV11-2 and TRBJ1-2, with D perhaps matching TRBD1 (6 bases). The receptor was isolated from a young man in good health and CMV-seropositive. Sequencing input: PBMCs. The CDR3 DNA is TGTGCCAGCAGCCTCCAGCGTACAGGGCTAGGTGGCTACACCTTC. Its protein product is CASSLQRTGLGGYTF. Supplemented by reference TRBV11-2 and TRBJ1-2, the full variable domain reads EAGVAQSPRYKIIEKRQSVAFWCNPISGHATLYWYQQILGQGPKLLIQFQNNGVVDDSQLPKDRFSAERLKGVDSTLKIQPAKLEDSAVYLCASSLQRTGLGGYTFGSGTRLTVV.